This is a list of T cell receptor beta chains from one sample in a study of tumor-infiltrating T cells and Merkel cell polyomavirus. TCRdb keeps only in-frame clones here, not all; method: immunoSEQ multiplex PCR. The sample gives about 25,000 clones, 70% to 90% of which show up once; less than 3% is in the top ten. Sequenced: lymph node tissue. These receptors were collected from a man between 45 and 60 years old with Merkel cell carcinoma. Both conserved end residues are part of each CDR3. A D gene is named only where the DNA matches it firmly. Clone size appears in some rows only: once, few, many, or a class for an expanded clone.

d_call,v_call,j_call,clone_size,cdr3_nt,cdr3_aa
TRBD2,TRBV7-9,TRBJ2-5,NA,TGTGCCAGCAGCATCACTAGCGGGACAAAAGAGACCCAGTACTTC,CASSITSGTKETQYF
NA,TRBV2,TRBJ1-4,NA,TGTGCCAGCAGGTCGAGGGAGACTAATGAAAAACTGTTTTTT,CASRSRETNEKLFF
TRBD1,TRBV7-3,TRBJ1-6,NA,TGTGCCAGCAGCGAAGCGGACAGGGGGCTTAATTCACCCCTCCACTTT,CASSEADRGLNSPLHF
TRBD1,TRBV19,TRBJ2-3,NA,TGTGCCAGTAGCTCCAGGGGGGATACGCAGTATTTT,CASSSRGDTQYF
TRBD1,TRBV6-1,TRBJ2-7,NA,TGTGCCAGCAGATACGGACAGGGGAGCTCCTACGAGCAGTACTTC,CASRYGQGSSYEQYF
NA,TRBV10-1,TRBJ2-7,NA,TGCGCCAGCAGTGAGGGCTCATCCCTGAGGGAGCAGTACTTC,CASSEGSSLREQYF
NA,TRBV12-2,TRBJ1-2,NA,TGTGCAAGTCGCTTAAAGGCGGGCGTCGGCTTAGGCTACACCTTC,CASRLKAGVGLGYTF
NA,TRBV7-9,TRBJ1-1,once,TGTGCCAGCAGCTTAGGGGGGCACACTGAAGCTTTCTTT,CASSLGGHTEAFF
NA,TRBV6-1,TRBJ2-3,NA,TGTGCCAGCAGTGCGAATGGACAGCCATTTTATACAGATACGCAGTATTTT,CASSANGQPFYTDTQYF
NA,TRBV2,TRBJ1-1,NA,TGTGCCAGCAGGGGAGGAGCGGGAGACACTGAAGCTTTCTTT,CASRGGAGDTEAFF
NA,TRBV25-1,TRBJ2-7,NA,TGTGCCAGCGAGTCTACAGGTACCTGGCAGTACTTC,CASESTGTWQYF
NA,TRBV7-2,TRBJ1-5,NA,TGTGCCAGCAGCTACAAGAATCAGCCCCAGCATTTT,CASSYKNQPQHF
NA,TRBV5-1,TRBJ1-5,NA,TGCGCCAGCAGCTTGGGACTGTACAATCAGCCCCAGCATTTT,CASSLGLYNQPQHF
TRBD2,TRBV19,TRBJ2-3,NA,TGTGCCAGTAGTATAGACCACTCCGGGACTAGCGGGAGGGCCCAGTGGGATACGCAGTATTTT,CASSIDHSGTSGRAQWDTQYF
TRBD1,TRBV29-1,TRBJ2-1,NA,TGCAGCGCTCCGGGACAGGGAAGGAATGAGCAGTTCTTC,CSAPGQGRNEQFF
NA,TRBV19,TRBJ2-5,NA,TGTGCCAGTAGTATTCAGGAGACCCAGTACTTC,CASSIQETQYF
TRBD2,TRBV5-1,TRBJ2-5,NA,TGCGCCAGCAGCTTCCGACTAGCCGAGACCCAGTACTTC,CASSFRLAETQYF
TRBD2,TRBV30,TRBJ2-1,few,TGTGCCCGGGGGGCGGGAGGGAGCTCCTACAATGAGCAGTTCTTC,CARGAGGSSYNEQFF
NA,TRBV7-3,TRBJ1-1,NA,TGTGCCAGCAGCTCACAGGGAAACACTGAAGCTTTCTTT,CASSSQGNTEAFF
NA,TRBV4-2,TRBJ1-5,NA,TGTGCCAGCAGCCAAGTAGCCAATAGCAATCAGCCCCAGCATTTT,CASSQVANSNQPQHF
NA,TRBV14,TRBJ2-7,NA,TGTGCCAGCAGCCCGAGCCGCCGGGAGCAGTACTTC,CASSPSRREQYF
NA,TRBV28,TRBJ2-3,NA,TGTGCCAGCAGTTCCCCCCAGTTCACAGATACGCAGTATTTT,CASSSPQFTDTQYF
NA,TRBV7-8,TRBJ2-7,NA,TGTGCCAGCAGCTCCCCTTACGAGCAGTACTTC,CASSSPYEQYF
TRBD1,TRBV28,TRBJ2-5,NA,TGTGCCAGCAGTTTTTCGTGGTCGCAGGGGGCTCGAGAGACCCAGTACTTC,CASSFSWSQGARETQYF
TRBD1,TRBV18,TRBJ1-2,NA,TGTGCCAGCTCACTGGGACAGACTACTGACTATGGCTACACCTTC,CASSLGQTTDYGYTF
NA,TRBV28,TRBJ2-7,NA,TGTGCCATCACACGCGGGACTTCCGTCGGGGAGCAGTACTTC,CAITRGTSVGEQYF
NA,TRBV13,TRBJ2-5,NA,TGTGCCAGCAGCACGGACAGACAAGAGACCCAGTACTTC,CASSTDRQETQYF
NA,TRBV2,TRBJ2-1,NA,TGTGCCAGCAGTGAAATGCGGAGCTCCTACAATGAGCAGTTCTTC,CASSEMRSSYNEQFF
NA,TRBV19,TRBJ1-5,NA,TGTGCCAGTAGTATAGGAATTAGGAGTAATCAGCCCCAGCATTTT,CASSIGIRSNQPQHF
NA,TRBV27,TRBJ2-7,few,TGTGCCAGCAGCGCGCGAGCCACAGGGACAATCTACGAGCAGTACTTC,CASSARATGTIYEQYF
NA,TRBV7-2,TRBJ1-1,NA,TGTGCCAGCAGCCCCAGGAATGAAGCTTTCTTT,CASSPRNEAFF
NA,TRBV5-4,TRBJ2-7,NA,TGTGCCAGCAGCTTCTACGGTCCTTCTACCTACGAGCAGTACTTC,CASSFYGPSTYEQYF
TRBD1,TRBV28,TRBJ1-5,NA,TGTGCCAGCCTTAGAGGGGGACAGGGACCGAATCAGCCCCAGCATTTT,CASLRGGQGPNQPQHF
TRBD2,TRBV9,TRBJ2-5,once,TGTGCCAGCAGCGTAGGGTCTAGCGGGGGCCCGGAGACCCAGTACTTC,CASSVGSSGGPETQYF
NA,TRBV25-1,TRBJ1-1,NA,TGTGCCAGCAGTGTCACAGGCATGAACACTGAAGCTTTCTTT,CASSVTGMNTEAFF
NA,TRBV4-2,TRBJ2-7,medium-sized,TGTGCCAGCAGCCAAGAGGTGCCAGGTGAATCCTACGAGCAGTACTTC,CASSQEVPGESYEQYF
NA,TRBV7-9,TRBJ1-1,NA,TGTGCCAGCAGCTTGATCGGGGGACGGTCTGAAGCTTTCTTT,CASSLIGGRSEAFF
TRBD2,TRBV5-8,TRBJ2-1,once,TGTGCCAGCAGCGCCGGGACTACACACAATGAGCAGTTCTTC,CASSAGTTHNEQFF
TRBD1,TRBV4-1,TRBJ1-4,once,TGCGCCAGCAGCCCGAAGGGGGCGGGCAGGGGTCGTGAAAAACTGTTTTTT,CASSPKGAGRGREKLFF
TRBD2,TRBV7-3,TRBJ2-3,NA,TGTGCCAGCAGTGATGCGGGAGTCACAGATACGCAGTATTTT,CASSDAGVTDTQYF
NA,TRBV30,TRBJ2-5,NA,TGTGCCTGGGTCAGGGACCAAGAGACCCAGTACTTC,CAWVRDQETQYF
NA,TRBV29-1,TRBJ2-2,NA,TGCAGCGTTGGAACAGGGTCCACGAACACCGGGGAGCTGTTTTTT,CSVGTGSTNTGELFF
NA,TRBV5-1,TRBJ2-7,few,TGCGCCAGCAGCCCGTCGGATTCACAGTACGAGCAGTACTTC,CASSPSDSQYEQYF
TRBD2,TRBV29-1,TRBJ2-1,NA,TGCAGCGTTGAACTCCTCGGACTAGCTAGAAATGAGCAGTTCTTC,CSVELLGLARNEQFF
NA,TRBV30,TRBJ1-3,few,TGTGCCTGGAGTGGACAGCCCTCTGGAAACACCATATATTTT,CAWSGQPSGNTIYF
TRBD2,TRBV28,TRBJ2-3,NA,TGTGCCAGCAGCCCAGCGGGAGCTGGCACAGATACGCAGTATTTT,CASSPAGAGTDTQYF
TRBD1,TRBV6-5,TRBJ2-7,NA,TGTGCCAGCAGTCCCGGGACAGGTGGGGTCGAGCAGTACTTC,CASSPGTGGVEQYF
NA,TRBV28,TRBJ2-2,NA,TGTGCCAGCAGCCGCCCCGGGGGGCAGAACACCGGGGAGCTGTTTTTT,CASSRPGGQNTGELFF
NA,TRBV28,TRBJ1-1,NA,TGTGCCAGCAGTTTAGGGCAGAGACCTGAAGCTTTCTTT,CASSLGQRPEAFF
NA,TRBV12-5,TRBJ1-3,NA,TGTGCTAGTGGCCCCGGACAGATCCTCTCTGGAAACACCATATATTTT,CASGPGQILSGNTIYF
NA,TRBV19,TRBJ1-4,NA,TGTGCCAGTAGTAGTCAGGGGTCTAATGAAAAACTGTTTTTT,CASSSQGSNEKLFF
TRBD2,TRBV7-3,TRBJ2-2,NA,TGTGCCAGCAGGTTACTCGGGGGGGGGAACACCGGGGAGCTGTTTTTT,CASRLLGGGNTGELFF
NA,TRBV4-1,TRBJ1-5,once,TGCGCCAGCAGCCAAGATACAGAAGACCTCAGGATCCAGCCCCAGCATTTT,CASSQDTEDLRIQPQHF
NA,TRBV18,TRBJ2-1,once,TGTGCCAGCTCACCAGCGGGGACGATTAATGAGCAGTTCTTC,CASSPAGTINEQFF
NA,TRBV4-2,TRBJ1-2,NA,TGTGCCAGCAGCCAAGAAAAGCGCACTTTCTATGGCTACACCTTC,CASSQEKRTFYGYTF
NA,TRBV29-1,TRBJ1-1,NA,TGCAGCGTCGGACTGACGACTGAAGCTTTCTTT,CSVGLTTEAFF
TRBD2,TRBV5-1,TRBJ2-5,NA,TGCGCCAGCAGCCGCGGGGCCAGCGGGAGGGCGGACCAAGAGACCCAGTACTTC,CASSRGASGRADQETQYF